Below, 21 T cell receptor beta chains from the same sample are listed, as sequenced in a study of neoadjuvant anti-PD-1 for oral cavity cancer. Time point specified: after neoadjuvant nivolumab, at surgical resection. Assay used: immunoSEQ multiplex PCR; TCRdb lists only in-frame clones, some missing. The repertoire holds about 32,000 clones, with around four fifths as singletons. The sequencing used PBMCs, collected after nivolumab (anti-PD-1) treatment. These receptors originate from a person between 35 and 79 years old with oral cavity squamous cell carcinoma.

Sample share makes this clone medium-sized. The CDR3: CAWKQVGNTIYF. Written as DNA, the CDR3 is TGTGCCTGGAAACAGGTTGGAAACACCATATATTTT. The chain couples TRBV30 to TRBJ1-3; D is perhaps TRBD1 (5 bases). CDR3 length equals 12 residues. The germline V gene encodes CDR1 GTSNPN and CDR2 SVGIG (reference sequence). Trimming removed 4 bases at V and 3 bases at J, with 7 bases between.

V is TRBV28 and J is TRBJ1-1; D gene ambiguous. There are 12 residues in the CDR3. Germline lookup yields CDR1 MDHEN and CDR2 SYDVKM. V dropped 6 bases and J dropped 7 bases, with 12 bases sitting between them. The CDR3 loop is CASSRPQFEAFF. CDR3 coding DNA: TGTGCCAGCAGCCGCCCACAGTTTGAAGCTTTCTTT.

V usage is TRBV6-1 and J usage is TRBJ2-1; TRBD2 matches 10 bases. V gave up 0 bases and J gave up 4 bases; unmatched junction bases: 0. Germline CDR1 MNHNS, CDR2 SASEGT. The CDR3 loop spans 15 amino acids. The CDR3 nucleotides read TGTGCCAGCAGTGAAGCTAGCGGGGGGTACAATGAGCAGTTCTTC. Its translation: CASSEASGGYNEQFF.

This clone appeared once. The genes are TRBV30 and TRBJ1-2; the match to TRBD1 covers 7 bases. The CDR3 loop spans 15 amino acids. Unmatched junction bases numbered 10, after V lost 2 bases and J lost 4 bases. CDR1 is GTSNPN, CDR2 SVGIG, per germline (reference sequence). CDR3 in amino acids: CAWSIGTDGTYGYTF. CDR3 coding DNA: TGTGCCTGGAGTATCGGGACAGACGGGACCTATGGCTACACCTTC.

By proportion, this clone is medium-sized. The V gene is TRBV5-1, the J gene TRBJ1-1, with 8 bases lining up with TRBD1. The CDR3 loop spans 14 amino acids. Trimming cost V 0 bases and J 9 bases; bases outside gene matches: 7. Germline V gene lookup returns CDR1 SGHRS and CDR2 YFSETQ. CDR3 residues: CASSLGQGSNKAFF. The CDR3 DNA reads as TGCGCCAGCAGCTTGGGACAGGGGTCGAACAAAGCTTTCTTT.

The V and J genes are TRBV7-2 and TRBJ1-2; TRBD1 matches 8 bases. Germline CDR1 is SGHTA and CDR2 is FQGNSA. The CDR3 extends over 17 amino acids. The V segment lost 5 bases and the J segment 2 bases; nucleotides outside the gene matches: 13. The CDR3 nucleotides read TGTGCCAGCAGCCGACGGACTCAGACAGGGGACAACTATGGCTACACCTTC. It codes for CASSRRTQTGDNYGYTF.

The chain is built from TRBV25-1 and TRBJ1-1; 7 bases line up with TRBD1. The CDR3 is made up of 14 amino acids. The V gene's germline CDR1 is MGHDK and CDR2 SYGVNS. V was clipped by 7 bases and J by 0 bases; unmatched bases: 5. In DNA form, the CDR3 reads TGTGCCAGCACCGAGACAGGGCTGAACACTGAAGCTTTCTTT. It is translated as CASTETGLNTEAFF.

J is TRBJ1-1 and V is TRBV9, with D perhaps matching TRBD1 (6 bases). Between the trimmed V and J ends, which lost 7 bases and 1 base, there was a span of 8 bases. CDR3 size: 12 residues. Germline CDR1 is SGDLS and CDR2 is YYNGEE. CDR3 sequence reads: CASSGANTEAFF. As DNA, the CDR3 is TGTGCCAGCTCAGGGGCGAACACTGAAGCTTTCTTT.

The CDR3 sequence: CASSERSQAYEQYF. CDR3 DNA: TGTGCCAGCAGTGAAAGGTCCCAGGCCTACGAGCAGTACTTC. The V gene is TRBV6-1, the J gene TRBJ2-7, with D hard to call. Trimming pared 2 bases from V and 2 bases from J, leaving 10 bases between. Germline-derived CDR1 and CDR2 are MNHNS and SASEGT. The CDR3 length is 14 residues.

CDR3 nucleotide sequence: TGTGCCAGCAGCACTAGCGGGGGAATAGAGGAGACCCAGTACTTC. Amino acids: CASSTSGGIEETQYF. The chain carries TRBV9 and TRBJ2-5; 11 bases match TRBD2. Trimming at V came to 4 bases and at J to 5 bases, leaving 7 bases not matched to a gene. The CDR3 loop spans 15 amino acids. The germline CDR1 and CDR2 sequences are SGDLS and YYNGEE.

J is TRBJ1-1 and V is TRBV7-9; D not certain. The CDR3 runs 11 residues. The V end lost 5 bases, the J end lost 11 bases, and 12 bases lay between the germline ends. From germline, CDR1 is SEHNR and CDR2 FQNEAQ (reference sequence). CDR3 in DNA: TGTGCCAGCAGCGTAGGGTACATCGCTTTCTTT. Its protein is CASSVGYIAFF.

This clone was seen just once. This rearrangement joins TRBV7-2 to TRBJ2-1; possible D gene TRBD2, 6 bases. V gave up 4 bases and J gave up 5 bases, with 12 bases separating them. Germline lookup yields CDR1 SGHTA and CDR2 FQGNSA. The CDR3 spans 14 residues. Here the CDR3 reads CASSSQRAHNEQFF. CDR3 bases: TGTGCCAGCAGCTCCCAGCGGGCCCACAATGAGCAGTTCTTC.

The chain uses TRBV7-2 and TRBJ1-2, with D tentatively TRBD1 (5 bases). Trimming cost V 3 bases and J 4 bases, with 21 bases left between them. Per the germline V gene, CDR1 is SGHTA and CDR2 is FQGNSA. CDR3 size: 17 residues. CDR3 nucleotide sequence: TGTGCCAGCAGCTTGCGGAGAGGGGCCTCATTGGGCTATGGCTACACCTTC. Its translation is CASSLRRGASLGYGYTF.

V gene TRBV7-9 combines with J gene TRBJ2-2; D is perhaps TRBD1 (5 bases). The CDR3 totals 15 residues. The V end lost 4 bases, the J end lost 3 bases, and 12 bases lay between the germline ends. Germline CDR1 SEHNR, CDR2 FQNEAQ (reference sequence). The CDR3 is CASSYQGGDTGELFF. The DNA of the CDR3 is TGTGCCAGCAGCTACCAGGGTGGTGACACCGGGGAGCTGTTTTTT.

The CDR3 protein is CASSQSQGYGYTF. The CDR3 DNA reads TGTGCCAGCAGCCAATCGCAGGGTTATGGCTACACCTTC. The chain recombines TRBV16 with TRBJ1-2; tentatively, D is TRBD1 (5 bases). Germline V lookup: CDR1 KGHSY, CDR2 FQNENV. The germline V and J ends were trimmed by 0 bases and 5 bases, with 7 bases remaining between them. The CDR3 has 13 amino acids.

The chain employs TRBV6-6 and TRBJ1-5; 10 nucleotides align to TRBD1. Germline V gene lookup returns CDR1 MNHNY and CDR2 SVGAGI (reference sequence). The CDR3 has 16 residues. Trimming at V came to 2 bases and at J to 6 bases, leaving 7 bases not matched to a gene. CDR3 coding DNA: TGTGCCAGCAGTTACGGAGACAGGGGGCGCGGTCAGCCCCAGCATTTT. Protein: CASSYGDRGRGQPQHF.

This clone was recorded a few times. The V call is TRBV19, the J call TRBJ2-5; D is uncertain. The CDR3 is 13 amino acids. The V and J ends lost 1 base and 6 bases respectively, with 9 bases between them. Germline CDR1 reads LNHDA; CDR2 reads SQIVND (reference sequence). The CDR3 DNA follows: TGTGCCAGTAGTATAGGGCAGAAAAAGACCCAGTACTTC. Its translation: CASSIGQKKTQYF.

This chain uses TRBV19 with TRBJ2-5; possibly TRBD1 for D (6 bases). The CDR3 runs to 12 residues. Germline CDR1 and CDR2: LNHDA and SQIVND (reference sequence). V lost 8 bases to trimming and J lost 4 bases, with 11 bases between them. As DNA, the CDR3 is TGTGCCAGTGGTAGGGGGAGAGAGACCCAGTACTTC. Translation: CASGRGRETQYF.

The sample holds one count of this clone. The chain is built from TRBV9 and TRBJ2-1, with D perhaps matching TRBD1 or TRBD2 (5 bases each). In germline, CDR1 is SGDLS, CDR2 YYNGEE. V was cut by 4 bases and J by 6 bases, with 14 bases left in between. The CDR3 loop spans 14 amino acids. The CDR3 DNA reads as TGTGCCAGCAGCTCCCCAAAGGGGAGCAATGAGCAGTTCTTC. It translates to CASSSPKGSNEQFF. Using reference TRBV9 and TRBJ2-1 for the parts outside the CDR3, the full variable domain is DSGVTQTPKHLITATGQRVTLRCSPRSGDLSVYWYQQSLDQGLQFLIQYYNGEERAKGNILERFSAQQFPDLHSELNLSSLELGDSALYFCASSSPKGSNEQFFGPGTRLTVL.

The genes are TRBV6-5 and TRBJ1-3; D is ambiguous. This CDR3 is 14 amino acids long. CDR1 and CDR2 (germline): MNHEY, SVGAGI. Trimming removed 5 bases from V and 0 bases from J, with 8 bases in between. The CDR3 is CASSGASSGNTIYF. As DNA, the CDR3 is TGTGCCAGCAGTGGTGCCAGCTCTGGAAACACCATATATTTT.

The chain carries TRBV11-2 and TRBJ2-5; 7 bases map to TRBD2. V shed 1 base, J shed 5 bases, and the junction held 10 bases outside the gene matches. Germline CDR1 and CDR2: SGHAT and FQNNGV. CDR3 size: 16 residues. The CDR3 nucleotides are TGTGCCAGCAGCTTAGCGGGATACGGGAGGTCGGAGACCCAGTACTTC. As protein: CASSLAGYGRSETQYF.